The 27 T cell receptor beta chains presented below share a single source sample, sequenced in a study of PD-1 blockade in classical Hodgkin lymphoma. Sample time point: cycle 4 day 1 (C4D1), after 6 weeks of nivolumab. There was relapse after autologous stem cell transplantation in every patient, and there was variation in brentuximab vedotin exposure. The method was immunoSEQ multiplex PCR; TCRdb's version includes in-frame clones alone and lacks a portion of them. The data contain tens of thousands of clones, more than 65% of them seen just once; the ten biggest clones take up about 18%. The material sequenced was peripheral blood mononuclear cells (PBMCs), taken before the fourth cycle of nivolumab. Every receptor here comes from a human donor with classical Hodgkin lymphoma.

The rearrangement links TRBV5-1 to TRBJ2-7; a weak D match, TRBD2 (5 bases). Looked up from germline, CDR1 is SGHRS and CDR2 is YFSETQ. V lost 1 base, J lost 3 bases, and 14 bases lay in between. CDR3 length: 15 amino acids. The CDR3 coding sequence is TGCGCCAGCAGCTTGAATCTGGGGAGAGACTACGAGCAGTACTTC. Translating it yields CASSLNLGRDYEQYF.

In DNA form, the CDR3 reads TGTGCCAGTAGTATGGGCGGGGCTACACACGAGCAGTACTTC. Its protein is CASSMGGATHEQYF. The V and J genes are TRBV19 and TRBJ2-5, with D possibly matching TRBD2 (6 bases). The DNA end is a closer match to TRBJ2-7, so the J assignment may be wrong. This CDR3 is 14 amino acids long. The germline CDR1 and CDR2 sequences are LNHDA and SQIVND (reference sequence).

This clone has a single count. This rearrangement joins TRBV11-2 to TRBJ1-6, with D perhaps TRBD1 (6 bases). The CDR3 covers 15 residues. Germline values: CDR1 SGHAT, CDR2 FQNNGV. V lost 0 bases and J 9 bases, leaving 12 bases between the germline ends. DNA of the CDR3: TGTGCCAGCAGCTTAGATCAGGGGTTTCTTTCACCCCTCCACTTT. It specifies CASSLDQGFLSPLHF.

This clone was detected a few times. V gene TRBV5-5 combines with J gene TRBJ1-5; the D is unclear. V lost 0 bases to trimming and J lost 2 bases, with 6 bases between them. Germline V lookup: CDR1 SGHKS, CDR2 YYEKEE (reference sequence). CDR3 length equals 14 residues. The CDR3 DNA reads TGTGCCAGCAGCTTGGCTGGGGGCAATCAGCCCCAGCATTTT. Protein sequence: CASSLAGGNQPQHF.

The chain has TRBV7-9 and TRBJ2-7; D could derive from TRBD1 or TRBD2 (5 bases each). Germline V CDR1 and CDR2: SEHNR, FQNEAQ (reference sequence). The V end lost 4 bases, the J end lost 5 bases, and 9 bases lay between the germline ends. The CDR3 has 12 residues. The CDR3 loop is CASSSREHEQYF. As DNA, the CDR3 is TGTGCCAGCAGCTCCAGGGAGCACGAGCAGTACTTC.

V gene TRBV15 combines with J gene TRBJ2-2; tentatively, D is TRBD1 or TRBD2 (6 bases each). The CDR3 is 16 amino acids. V shed 3 bases and J shed 5 bases, with 16 bases lying between them. Per germline, CDR1 LNHNV and CDR2 YYDKDF (reference sequence). This chain's CDR3 is CATSRDRGLRTGELFF. CDR3 sequence (DNA): TGTGCCACCAGCAGGGATCGGGGGCTGAGGACCGGGGAGCTGTTTTTT.

The chain joins TRBV20-1 to TRBJ2-7; D not resolved. This CDR3 has 11 residues. CDR1 is DFQATT, CDR2 SNEGSKA, per germline (reference sequence). With 3 bases removed from V and 0 bases from J, the gap between germline ends came to 3 bases. CDR3 DNA sequence: TGCAGTGCTAGGGCCTCCTACGAGCAGTACTTC. Translation gives CSARASYEQYF.

This rearrangement joins TRBV19 to TRBJ1-5; 11 positions agree with TRBD1. Germline CDR1 and CDR2: LNHDA and SQIVND (reference sequence). The CDR3 loop spans 17 amino acids. The V segment lost 6 bases and the J segment 1 base; nucleotides outside the gene matches: 8. In DNA form, the CDR3 reads TGTGCCAGTAGGAGACCCGGGACAGGGGGAAGCAATCAGCCCCAGCATTTT. Encoded protein: CASRRPGTGGSNQPQHF.

The chain employs TRBV11-2 and TRBJ1-6; D possibly corresponds to TRBD1 (6 bases). There are 16 residues in the CDR3. Trimming removed 1 base from V and 14 bases from J, with 21 bases in between. Germline values: CDR1 SGHAT, CDR2 FQNNGV. The CDR3 reads CASSLAYGGSNSALHF. The CDR3 nucleotides read TGTGCCAGCAGCTTAGCCTATGGGGGCTCCAATTCGGCCCTCCACTTT.

This clone was seen a single time. The CDR3 DNA follows: TGTGCCAGCAGCCCGTTACCTGGAAACACCATATATTTT. This sequence encodes CASSPLPGNTIYF. This chain connects TRBV7-2 to TRBJ1-3; D uncertain. Between the trimmed V and J ends, which lost 5 bases and 2 bases, there was a span of 7 bases. Germline lookup yields CDR1 SGHTA and CDR2 FQGNSA. CDR3 length: 13 amino acids.

This chain uses TRBV6-5 with TRBJ2-7; D is perhaps TRBD1 (6 bases). V was shortened by 6 bases and J by 5 bases, with 14 bases between the two germline ends. CDR1 is MNHEY and CDR2 is SVGAGI in the germline V gene. The CDR3 is 13 amino acids. CDR3 bases: TGTGCCAGCAGGGACAGACGAACCCACGAGCAGTACTTC. The encoded protein is CASRDRRTHEQYF.

The CDR3 DNA is TGTGCCAGCAGCTTCGGGACAGCGGTCACAGATACGCAGTATTTT. Residues: CASSFGTAVTDTQYF. J is TRBJ2-3 and V is TRBV5-4, with 7 bases fitting TRBD1. There are 15 residues in the CDR3. V shed 2 bases, J shed 2 bases, and the junction held 5 bases outside the gene matches. Germline V gives CDR1 SGHNT, CDR2 YYREEE (reference sequence).

The CDR3 sequence: CASSMSEQPQHF. CDR3 bases: TGTGCCAGTAGTATGAGTGAACAGCCCCAGCATTTT. The chain joins TRBV19 to TRBJ1-5, with D hard to call. Germline V gene lookup returns CDR1 LNHDA and CDR2 SQIVND (reference sequence). This CDR3 spans 12 amino acids. The V gene lost 3 bases and the J gene lost 7 bases, with 7 bases spanning the gap.

This clone appeared once. The chain carries TRBV27 and TRBJ1-4; D may be TRBD1 (5 bases). V shed 10 bases and J shed 0 bases, with 15 bases lying between them. Germline CDR1 and CDR2: MNHEY and SMNVEV (reference sequence). The CDR3 consists of 15 residues. The DNA for the CDR3 is TGTGCCACCAAGACAGCCTCTGCAACTAATGAAAAACTGTTTTTT. Amino acids: CATKTASATNEKLFF.

This clone has a handful of counts. V and J are TRBV14 and TRBJ1-2; 7 bases agree with TRBD1. This CDR3 has 17 amino acids. Unmatched junction bases numbered 16, after V lost 5 bases and J lost 4 bases. Germline CDR1 SGHDN, CDR2 FVKESK. The CDR3 DNA reads TGTGCCAGCAGCAAACCGTCCCTTCGCGGGGACAGCTATGGCTACACCTTC. It codes for CASSKPSLRGDSYGYTF.

This chain joins TRBV7-3 and TRBJ2-2; D could derive from TRBD1 or TRBD2 (6 bases each). Between the trimmed V and J ends, which lost 5 bases and 4 bases, there was a span of 8 bases. CDR3 size: 13 residues. Germline V gene sequence: CDR1 SGHTA, CDR2 FQGTGA. The CDR3 spells CASSEGGTGELFF. CDR3 coding DNA: TGTGCCAGCAGCGAGGGGGGCACCGGGGAGCTGTTTTTT. Looking up the rest from reference TRBV7-3 and TRBJ2-2 gives the full variable domain: GAGVSQTPSNKVTEKGKYVELRCDPISGHTALYWYRQSLGQGPEFLIYFQGTGAADDSGLPNDRFFAVRPEGSVSTLKIQRTERGDSAVYLCASSEGGTGELFFGEGSRLTVL.

Worth noting for this clone: Its ends do not fully match the called genes, so a read error is possible. V and J are TRBV30 and TRBJ2-3, with D perhaps matching TRBD1 (5 bases). The V gene's germline CDR1 is GTSNPN and CDR2 SVGIG (reference sequence). This CDR3 is 17 amino acids long. As DNA, the CDR3 is TGTGCCTGGAGTATCCCACCCCCAAGAAGGGGCACACATACGCAGTATTTT. This translates into CAWSIPPPRRGTHTQYF.

This rearrangement joins TRBV2 to TRBJ1-1; D unresolved. Looked up from germline, CDR1 is SNHLY and CDR2 is FYNNEI. The CDR3 contains 17 residues. The V end was cut by 4 bases, the J end by 2 bases, with 20 bases between. The CDR3, as DNA: TGTGCCAGCAGTGCAAGGAGCCATCGCACCCTAAACACTGAAGCTTTCTTT. As protein: CASSARSHRTLNTEAFF.

The chain combines TRBV7-2 with TRBJ1-4, with TRBD1 as a possible D gene (5 bases). Germline CDR1 is SGHTA and CDR2 is FQGNSA. The V and J ends lost 4 bases and 6 bases respectively, with 15 bases between them. CDR3 length: 15 residues. The CDR3 sequence: CASSSTRGGYEKLFF. The CDR3 nucleotides are TGTGCCAGCAGCTCGACGCGGGGGGGGTATGAAAAACTGTTTTTT.

The V and J genes are TRBV11-2 and TRBJ1-5; no reliable D call. This CDR3 comprises 16 residues. The V gene's germline CDR1 is SGHAT and CDR2 FQNNGV. The V and J ends lost 2 bases and 8 bases respectively, with 19 bases between them. The DNA for the CDR3 is TGTGCCAGCAGCTTAAGCGGGCCCTCCGGTAGTGAGCCCCAGCATTTT. This gives the protein CASSLSGPSGSEPQHF.

Concerning this clone: This same CDR3 is encoded by further DNA sequences in the sample. J is TRBJ1-6 and V is TRBV19; a weak D match, TRBD1 (6 bases). This CDR3 is built from 14 residues. From germline, CDR1 is LNHDA and CDR2 SQIVND (reference sequence). V was cut by 3 bases and J by 5 bases, with 8 bases left in between. The CDR3 DNA is TGTGCCAGTAGTATTACAGGGAATAATTCACCCCTCCACTTT. Encoded protein: CASSITGNNSPLHF.

J is TRBJ1-1 and V is TRBV6-5, with D hard to call. V lost 5 bases and J 6 bases, leaving 10 bases between the germline ends. Germline V gene sequence: CDR1 MNHEY, CDR2 SVGAGI. The CDR3 is 12 residues long. CDR3: CASSGRWAEAFF. The CDR3 DNA reads as TGTGCCAGCAGTGGCCGTTGGGCTGAAGCTTTCTTT.

The chain is built from TRBV28 and TRBJ1-5; TRBD1 is a possible D gene (6 bases). V was shortened by 6 bases and J by 2 bases, with 8 bases between the two germline ends. This CDR3 contains 13 residues. From germline, CDR1 is MDHEN and CDR2 SYDVKM. The CDR3 here is CASRGGGNQPQHF. The CDR3 DNA reads TGTGCCAGCAGAGGGGGTGGCAATCAGCCCCAGCATTTT. Combining the CDR3 with reference TRBV28 and TRBJ1-5 gives the whole variable domain DVKVTQSSRYLVKRTGEKVFLECVQDMDHENMFWYRQDPGLGLRLIYFSYDVKMKEKGDIPEGYSVSREKKERFSLILESASTNQTSMYLCASRGGGNQPQHFGDGTRLSIL.

This clone is categorized as medium-sized (0.01 to 0.1%). The chain employs TRBV27 and TRBJ2-3; a possible D gene is TRBD2 (5 bases). The V gene's germline CDR1 is MNHEY and CDR2 SMNVEV (reference sequence). The CDR3 is 15 amino acids. V lost 3 bases to trimming and J lost 1 base, with 11 bases between them. The CDR3 here is CASSFFDSGTDTQYF. The CDR3, as DNA: TGTGCCAGCAGTTTTTTTGATAGCGGCACAGATACGCAGTATTTT.

The chain carries TRBV2 and TRBJ2-7; D perhaps matches TRBD1 (5 bases). Trimming left V 2 bases short and J 3 bases short, with 14 bases between. The CDR3 has 15 residues. CDR1 and CDR2 from the germline V gene are SNHLY and FYNNEI. CDR3 protein: CASSELKGNIYEQYF. CDR3 bases: TGTGCCAGCAGTGAATTAAAGGGGAATATCTACGAGCAGTACTTC.

Only a few counts were recorded for this clone. The CDR3 loop reads CASSASGGAFTLETQYF. The CDR3 DNA follows: TGTGCCAGCAGCGCCAGCGGGGGGGCCTTTACCTTAGAGACCCAGTACTTC. The chain recombines TRBV9 with TRBJ2-5, with 10 bases that match TRBD2. Unmatched junction bases numbered 12, after V lost 3 bases and J lost 4 bases. The CDR3 runs 17 residues. The germline CDR1 and CDR2 sequences are SGDLS and YYNGEE.

This chain uses TRBV9 with TRBJ1-5, with D perhaps TRBD1 (6 bases). CDR1 and CDR2 (germline): SGDLS, YYNGEE. Trimming removed 0 bases at V and 4 bases at J, with 8 bases between. The CDR3 loop spans 14 amino acids. The CDR3 region is CASSVGDTNQPQHF. CDR3 bases: TGTGCCAGCAGCGTAGGGGACACTAATCAGCCCCAGCATTTT.